A single TCR beta chain is shown here with its context. Its antigen is undetermined. Preparation of the TCRbeta library involved a method that used unique molecular identifiers. TCRdb processed the PCR reads anew with MiXCR; each CDR3 protein has one entry. The table records some 450,000 distinct CDR3 sequences, roughly 43% of them present only once. The germline gives CDR1 DFQATT, CDR2 SNEGSKA (reference sequence). Trimming shortened V by 3 bases and J by 8 bases, and 17 bases separated the two germline ends. This CDR3 has 14 residues. This specimen belongs to a study of T-cell reconstitution after alpha-beta-depleted transplantation in children. Points from the study as a whole: Reportedly, alpha-beta T cells present about two months post-transplant originated from several hundred expanded clones of graft origin. From newly produced T cells came most of the T-cell counts and diversity one year after transplant.

The chain carries TRBV20-1 and TRBJ2-1; D gene unclear. The material sequenced was PBMCs, taken before TCRalphabeta/CD19-depleted stem cell transplant. The receptor was derived from a girl aged 2-15 years with aplastic anemia, due to receive a stem cell transplant. The CDR3 region has the DNA TGCAGTGCTAGTGCCGGGCTAACCCGGGATGAGCAGTTCTTC. Protein: CSASAGLTRDEQFF.